A single sample gave rise to the 23 T cell receptor beta chains below, sequenced in a study of T cells after yellow fever vaccination. Via MiXCR, TCRdb re-called the 5' RACE reads, giving one row per CDR3 protein. The sample has around 60,000 distinct CDR3 sequences; around 6.2% are singletons. The source was PBMCs, either bulk or a sorted T-cell subset (CD4+, CD8+, memory, or dextramer-sorted; not recorded which), collected on the day of the yellow fever booster vaccination. Source of these receptors: a man younger than 35 who received the YFV17D yellow fever vaccine.

The V gene is TRBV12-3 or TRBV12-4, the J gene TRBJ2-2, with 7 positions matching TRBD2. The V gene end was trimmed by 3 bases and the J gene end by 5 bases; junction bases not matched to a gene: 6. CDR3 length: 15 residues. The CDR3 is CASSFGGSRTGELFF. The CDR3 nucleotides are TGTGCCAGCAGTTTCGGGGGGAGTCGGACCGGGGAGCTGTTTTTT.

The sample holds many counts of this clonotype. V gene TRBV6-2 or TRBV6-3 combines with J gene TRBJ2-7, with 8 positions matching TRBD1. This CDR3 has 14 residues. J gave up 3 bases and V 8 bases, and 9 bases lay outside the gene matches. In germline, CDR1 is MNHEY, CDR2 SVGEGT. CDR3 nucleotides: TGTGCCAGCCTACGGGCCAGGGGGCACTACGAGCAGTACGTC. It yields the protein CASLRARGHYEQYV.

This chain joins TRBV6-5 and TRBJ2-1; D might be TRBD1 (6 bases). With 2 bases removed from V and 9 bases from J, the gap between germline ends came to 14 bases. The CDR3 totals 14 residues. Per the germline V gene, CDR1 is MNHEY and CDR2 is SVGAGI. In nucleotides, the CDR3 is TGTGCCAGCAGTTACGAATCAGGGGCGTCTGAGCAGTTCTTC. It is translated as CASSYESGASEQFF.

This clonotype was recorded at least ten times. The genes are TRBV7-9 and TRBJ2-7, with 8 nucleotides matching TRBD1. This CDR3 region has 14 residues. Germline loops: CDR1 SEHNR, CDR2 FQNEAQ (reference sequence). V trimming: 5 bases; J trimming: 2 bases; junction bases outside the gene matches: 5. CDR3 bases: TGTGCCAGCAGCCCACAGGGGGGAGCCTACGAGCAGTACTTC. It encodes CASSPQGGAYEQYF. Together with reference TRBV7-9 and TRBJ2-7, the CDR3 gives the full variable domain: DTGVSQNPRHKITKRGQNVTFRCDPISEHNRLYWYRQTLGQGPEFLTYFQNEAQLEKSRLLSDRFSAERPKGSFSTLEIQRTEQGDSAMYLCASSPQGGAYEQYFGPGTRLTVT.

This clonotype was observed many times. CDR3 nucleotides: TGCAGTGCTAGGTTAGGCGGAAACTATGGCTACACCTTC. Translating gives CSARLGGNYGYTF. The J gene is TRBJ1-2, the V gene TRBV20-1; D gene uncertain. Germline loops: CDR1 DFQATT, CDR2 SNEGSKA (reference sequence). The CDR3 length is 13 residues. V shed 3 bases and J shed 2 bases, with 10 bases lying between them.

There are many counts of this clonotype. This chain connects TRBV5-5 to TRBJ2-7; D gene ambiguous. There are 12 residues in the CDR3. CDR1 SGHKS and CDR2 YYEKEE come from the germline V gene (reference sequence). V was shortened by 0 bases and J by 6 bases, with 7 bases between the two germline ends. CDR3 sequence reads: CASSLEGPEQYV. CDR3 bases: TGTGCCAGCAGCTTGGAGGGTCCCGAGCAGTACGTC.

J is TRBJ2-1 and V is TRBV6-2 or TRBV6-3, with 9 nucleotides matching TRBD2. The germline gives CDR1 MNHEY, CDR2 SVGEGT. The CDR3 length is 19 residues. J gave up 3 bases and V 0 bases, and 12 bases lay outside the gene matches. Here the CDR3 reads CASSYSLRGGLIGYNEQFF. In DNA, the CDR3 is TGTGCCAGCAGTTACTCCTTGCGGGGGGGCCTTATAGGCTACAATGAGCAGTTCTTC.

In its sample, this clonotype was seen many times. The chain joins TRBV7-2 to TRBJ2-3, with D perhaps matching TRBD1 or TRBD2 (7 bases each). Trimming removed 5 bases at V and 2 bases at J, with 23 bases between. CDR1 is SGHTA and CDR2 is FQGNSA in the germline V gene. This CDR3 has 18 amino acids. CDR3 sequence (DNA): TGTGCCAGCAGCCCGCTGGGAGGGGGCCTTCACTACACAGATACGCAGTATTTT. Residues: CASSPLGGGLHYTDTQYF.

This clonotype was found many times. J is TRBJ2-1 and V is TRBV7-9; D possibly uses TRBD1 or TRBD2 (5 bases each). The CDR3 runs 14 residues. Trimming removed 7 bases from V and 9 bases from J, with 19 bases in between. Germline-derived CDR1 and CDR2 are SEHNR and FQNEAQ (reference sequence). Here the CDR3 reads CASINGAVSFEQFF. For the CDR3, the DNA is TGTGCCAGCATAAACGGGGCAGTTTCGTTTGAGCAGTTCTTC. Full variable domain (remainder filled in from reference TRBV7-9 and TRBJ2-1): DTGVSQNPRHKITKRGQNVTFRCDPISEHNRLYWYRQTLGQGPEFLTYFQNEAQLEKSRLLSDRFSAERPKGSFSTLEIQRTEQGDSAMYLCASINGAVSFEQFFGPGTRLTVL.

This clonotype was observed at least ten times. The chain employs TRBV5-6 and TRBJ2-5; TRBD2 matches at 11 bases. Germline V gene lookup returns CDR1 SGHDT and CDR2 YYEEEE. The CDR3 totals 15 residues. J gave up 5 bases and V 0 bases, and 3 bases lay outside the gene matches. CDR3 in DNA: TGTGCCAGCAGCTTGGCTAGCGGGGGGTTCGAGACCCAGTACTTC. Its translation: CASSLASGGFETQYF.

This clonotype was observed a handful of times. This chain joins TRBV4-1 and TRBJ1-4; a weak D match, TRBD1 (5 bases). The CDR3 runs 16 residues. V was trimmed by 3 bases and J by 6 bases, leaving 17 bases between them. Germline CDR1 and CDR2: MGHRA and YSYEKL. In nucleotides, the CDR3 is TGCGCCAGCAGCCAGTTCCTCTTCGGGACGGATGAAAAACTGTTTTTT. Encoded protein: CASSQFLFGTDEKLFF.

This clonotype was seen repeatedly, ten times or more. The rearrangement uses TRBV18 and TRBJ2-2; 7 nucleotides match TRBD1. The ends lost 10 bases at V and 0 bases at J; junction bases unmatched: 17. The CDR3 is 18 residues long. Germline CDR1 reads KGHSH; CDR2 reads LQKENI. In DNA, the CDR3 is TGTGCCATCCCCTCACCCGACAGGGCTGTCGCGAACACCGGGGAGCTGTTTTTT. Protein sequence: CAIPSPDRAVANTGELFF.

This clonotype was counted many times. V gene TRBV10-3 combines with J gene TRBJ2-4, with D unclear. This CDR3 is built from 15 residues. Germline lookup yields CDR1 ENHRY and CDR2 SYGVKD. V dropped 0 bases and J dropped 1 base, with 7 bases sitting between them. CDR3 bases: TGTGCCATCAGTGAGTCGGTGGGGGCCAAAAACATTCAGTACTTC. This codes for CAISESVGAKNIQYF.

Only a few counts were recorded for this clonotype. The chain is built from TRBV4-2 and TRBJ1-2; the D is unclear. The V and J ends lost 0 bases and 0 bases respectively, with 8 bases between them. CDR1 is LGHNA, CDR2 YNFKEQ, per germline. The CDR3 has 15 residues. This CDR3 is CASSQEGRANYGYTF. Written as DNA, the CDR3 is TGTGCCAGCAGCCAAGAGGGGAGGGCTAACTATGGCTACACCTTC.

This clonotype was counted between two and nine times. The chain recombines TRBV15 with TRBJ2-2; unclear D gene. Between the trimmed V and J ends, which lost 1 base and 7 bases, there was a span of 4 bases. This CDR3 is built from 12 residues. From germline, CDR1 is LNHNV and CDR2 YYDKDF (reference sequence). CDR3 region: CATSRVGGELFF. As DNA, the CDR3 is TGTGCCACCAGCAGAGTTGGCGGGGAGCTGTTTTTT. Combining the CDR3 with reference TRBV15 and TRBJ2-2 gives the whole variable domain DAMVIQNPRYQVTQFGKPVTLSCSQTLNHNVMYWYQQKSSQAPKLLFHYYDKDFNNEADTPDNFQSRRPNTSFCFLDIRSPGLGDTAMYLCATSRVGGELFFGEGSRLTVL.

This clonotype was counted ten times or more. This rearrangement joins TRBV7-2 to TRBJ1-1, with D unclear. The CDR3 has 13 amino acids. Germline CDR1 SGHTA, CDR2 FQGNSA. Trimming stripped 2 bases from V and 7 bases from J, with 11 bases between. The CDR3 protein is CASSLRSGSEAFF. The CDR3 nucleotides are TGTGCCAGCAGCTTAAGGTCTGGGAGTGAAGCTTTCTTT.

This clonotype was seen at least ten times. The chain recombines TRBV4-1 with TRBJ1-6; no reliable D call. Trimming left V 8 bases short and J 4 bases short, with 12 bases between. Per germline, CDR1 MGHRA and CDR2 YSYEKL. This CDR3 spans 14 amino acids. CDR3 sequence reads: CASEAGRYNSPLHF. Here the CDR3 DNA reads TGCGCCAGCGAGGCCGGTCGGTATAATTCACCCCTCCACTTT.

This clonotype was seen many times. The chain uses TRBV20-1 and TRBJ1-5; D uncertain. Germline lookup yields CDR1 DFQATT and CDR2 SNEGSKA (reference sequence). The V and J ends lost 7 bases and 6 bases respectively, with 13 bases between them. The length of the CDR3 is 12 residues. CDR3 sequence: CSVRARGQPQHF. The CDR3 region has the DNA TGCAGTGTTAGGGCCCGGGGTCAGCCCCAGCATTTT.

The chain combines TRBV5-1 with TRBJ2-5; 8 bases are shared with TRBD2. J gave up 5 bases and V 0 bases, and 6 bases lay outside the gene matches. The CDR3 runs 15 residues. From germline, CDR1 is SGHRS and CDR2 YFSETQ. CDR3 nucleotides: TGCGCCAGCAGCTTGGGCAGCGGGGGAGAGGAGACCCAGTACTTC. Amino acid sequence: CASSLGSGGEETQYF.

The chain is built from TRBV24-1 and TRBJ2-5, with no clear D. This CDR3 is 13 amino acids long. Germline CDR1 KGHDR, CDR2 SFDVKD. V was pared by 7 bases and J by 3 bases, with 11 bases between. CDR3 nucleotides: TGTGCCACCAGGAGGACGGCAAAAGAGACCCAGTACTTC. It codes for CATRRTAKETQYF.

CDR3 bases: TGTGCCAGCAGTTACCCCTCCCTGGGTCAGCCCCAGCATTTT. Its protein product is CASSYPSLGQPQHF. The genes are TRBV6-2 or TRBV6-3 and TRBJ1-5, with D uncertain. V was trimmed by 2 bases and J by 6 bases, leaving 11 bases between them. The CDR3 spans 14 residues. CDR1 and CDR2 (germline): MNHEY, SVGEGT.

This clonotype appeared many times. The CDR3 here is CSAPQGFSGYTF. DNA of the CDR3: TGCAGTGCTCCTCAGGGGTTTAGTGGCTACACCTTC. V is TRBV20-1 and J is TRBJ1-2; D is perhaps TRBD1 (6 bases). Germline values: CDR1 DFQATT, CDR2 SNEGSKA (reference sequence). CDR3 length: 12 residues. V lost 5 bases and J 7 bases, leaving 14 bases between the germline ends.

This clonotype has ten or more counts. This chain links TRBV4-1 with TRBJ2-6; D remains ambiguous. Germline lookup yields CDR1 MGHRA and CDR2 YSYEKL. The CDR3 spans 18 residues. Trimming left V 1 base short and J 2 bases short, with 15 bases between. CDR3 loop: CASSQGWSASPGANVLTF. The CDR3, as DNA: TGCGCCAGCAGCCAAGGATGGTCTGCCTCACCTGGGGCCAACGTCCTGACTTTC.